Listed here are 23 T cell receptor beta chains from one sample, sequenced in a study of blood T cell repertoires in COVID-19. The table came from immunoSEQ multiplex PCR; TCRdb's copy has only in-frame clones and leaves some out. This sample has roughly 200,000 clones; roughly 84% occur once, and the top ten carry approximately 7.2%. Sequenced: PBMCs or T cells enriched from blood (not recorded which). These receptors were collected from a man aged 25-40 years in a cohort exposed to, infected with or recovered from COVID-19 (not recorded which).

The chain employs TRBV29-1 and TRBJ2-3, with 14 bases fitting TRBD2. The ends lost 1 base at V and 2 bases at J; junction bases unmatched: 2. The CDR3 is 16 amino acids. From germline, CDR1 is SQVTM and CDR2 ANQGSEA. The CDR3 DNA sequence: TGCAGCGTTGAAGGACTAGCGGGAGGGAACACAGATACGCAGTATTTT. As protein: CSVEGLAGGNTDTQYF.

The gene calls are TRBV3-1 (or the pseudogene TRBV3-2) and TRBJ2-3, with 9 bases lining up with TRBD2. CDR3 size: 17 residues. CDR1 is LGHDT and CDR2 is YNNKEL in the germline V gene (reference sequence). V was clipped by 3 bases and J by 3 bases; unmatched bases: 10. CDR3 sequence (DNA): TGTGCCAGCAGCCAGGACAGCGGGGGGACTCGGACAGATACGCAGTATTTT. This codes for CASSQDSGGTRTDTQYF.

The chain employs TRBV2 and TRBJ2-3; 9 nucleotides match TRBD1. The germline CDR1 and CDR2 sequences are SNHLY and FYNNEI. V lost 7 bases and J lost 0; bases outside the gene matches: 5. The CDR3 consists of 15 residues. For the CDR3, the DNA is TGTGCCAGCACAAGAGACAGGGGGAGCACAGATACGCAGTATTTT. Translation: CASTRDRGSTDTQYF.

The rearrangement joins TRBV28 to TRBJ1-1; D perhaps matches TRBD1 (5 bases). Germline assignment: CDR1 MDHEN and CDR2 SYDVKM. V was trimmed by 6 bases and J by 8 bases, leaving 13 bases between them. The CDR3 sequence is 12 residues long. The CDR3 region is CASRRTPSEAFF. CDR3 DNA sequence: TGTGCCAGCAGACGGACACCTTCGGAAGCTTTCTTT.

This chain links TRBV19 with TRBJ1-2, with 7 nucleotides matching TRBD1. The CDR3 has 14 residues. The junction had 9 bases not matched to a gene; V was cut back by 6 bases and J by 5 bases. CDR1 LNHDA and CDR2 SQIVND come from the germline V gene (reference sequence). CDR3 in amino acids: CASRRQGFVYGYTF. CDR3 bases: TGTGCCAGTAGGAGACAGGGTTTTGTGTATGGCTACACCTTC.

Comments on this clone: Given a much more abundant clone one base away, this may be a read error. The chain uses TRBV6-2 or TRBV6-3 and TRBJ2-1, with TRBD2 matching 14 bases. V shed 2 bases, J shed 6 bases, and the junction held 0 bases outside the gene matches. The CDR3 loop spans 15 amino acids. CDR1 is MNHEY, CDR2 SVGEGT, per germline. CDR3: CASSYGTSGSNEQFF. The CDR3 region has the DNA TGTGCCAGCAGTTACGGGACTAGCGGGAGCAATGAGCAGTTCTTC.

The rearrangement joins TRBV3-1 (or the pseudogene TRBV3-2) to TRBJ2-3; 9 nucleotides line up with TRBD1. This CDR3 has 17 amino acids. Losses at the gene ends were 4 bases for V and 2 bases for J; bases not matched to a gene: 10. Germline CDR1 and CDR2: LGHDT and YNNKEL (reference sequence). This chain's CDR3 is CASSLTTGTGYTDTQYF. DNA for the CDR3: TGTGCCAGCAGCCTAACAACCGGGACAGGGTACACAGATACGCAGTATTTT.

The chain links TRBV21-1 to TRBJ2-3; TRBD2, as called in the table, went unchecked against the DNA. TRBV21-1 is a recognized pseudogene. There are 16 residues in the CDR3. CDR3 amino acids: CASSKVDGVMTDTQYF. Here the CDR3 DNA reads TGTGCCAGCAGCAAAGTGGACGGGGTGATGACAGATACGCAGTATTTT.

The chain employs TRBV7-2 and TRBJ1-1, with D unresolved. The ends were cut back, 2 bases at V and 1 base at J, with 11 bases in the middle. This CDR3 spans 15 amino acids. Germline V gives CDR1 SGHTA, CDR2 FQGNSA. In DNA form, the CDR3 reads TGTGCCAGCAGCTTAAATGCAGATCCGAACACTGAAGCTTTCTTT. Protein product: CASSLNADPNTEAFF.

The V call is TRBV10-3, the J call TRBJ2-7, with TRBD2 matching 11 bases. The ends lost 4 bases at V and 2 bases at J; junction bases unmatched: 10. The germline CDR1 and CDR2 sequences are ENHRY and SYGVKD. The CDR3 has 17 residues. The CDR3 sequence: CAISGRLAGPGPYEQYF. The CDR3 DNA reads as TGTGCCATCAGTGGTAGACTAGCGGGACCCGGGCCCTACGAGCAGTACTTC.

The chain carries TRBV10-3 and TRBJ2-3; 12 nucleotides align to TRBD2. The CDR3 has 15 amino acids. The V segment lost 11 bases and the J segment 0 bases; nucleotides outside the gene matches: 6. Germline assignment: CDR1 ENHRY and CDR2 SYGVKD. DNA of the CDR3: TGTGCCTCACTCGGGACTAGCGGGAGCACAGATACGCAGTATTTT. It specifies CASLGTSGSTDTQYF.

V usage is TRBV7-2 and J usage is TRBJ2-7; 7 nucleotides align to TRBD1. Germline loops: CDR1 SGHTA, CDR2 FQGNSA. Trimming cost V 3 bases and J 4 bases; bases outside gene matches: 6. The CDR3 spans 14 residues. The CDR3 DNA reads TGTGCCAGCAGCTTGGGGACAGTGATTTACGAGCAGTACTTC. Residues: CASSLGTVIYEQYF.

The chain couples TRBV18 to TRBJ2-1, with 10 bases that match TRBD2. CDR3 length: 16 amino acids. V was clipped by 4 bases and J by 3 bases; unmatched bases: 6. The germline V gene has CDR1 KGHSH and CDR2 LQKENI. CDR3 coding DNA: TGTGCCAGCTCACTTAGGGGACTAGCGTACTACAATGAGCAGTTCTTC. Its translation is CASSLRGLAYYNEQFF.

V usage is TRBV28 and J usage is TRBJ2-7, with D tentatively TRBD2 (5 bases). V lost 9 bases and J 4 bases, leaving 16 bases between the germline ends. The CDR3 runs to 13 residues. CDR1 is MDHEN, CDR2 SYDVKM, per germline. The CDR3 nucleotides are TGTGCCAGTACCCCGGACTCATTATACGAGCAGTACTTC. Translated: CASTPDSLYEQYF.

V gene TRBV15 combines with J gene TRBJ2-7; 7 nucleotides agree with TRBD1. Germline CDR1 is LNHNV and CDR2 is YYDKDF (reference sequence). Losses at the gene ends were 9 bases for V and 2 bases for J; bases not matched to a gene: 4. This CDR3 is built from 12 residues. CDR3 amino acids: CATSGQTYEQYF. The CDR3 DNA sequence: TGTGCCACTTCGGGACAGACCTACGAGCAGTACTTC.

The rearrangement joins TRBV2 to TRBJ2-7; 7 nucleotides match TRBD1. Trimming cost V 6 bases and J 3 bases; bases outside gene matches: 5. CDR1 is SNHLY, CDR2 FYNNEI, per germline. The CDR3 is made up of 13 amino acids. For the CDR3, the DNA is TGTGCCAGCAGGGCAGGGGGTTTCTACGAGCAGTACTTC. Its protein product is CASRAGGFYEQYF. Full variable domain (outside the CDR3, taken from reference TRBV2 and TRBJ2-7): EPEVTQTPSHQVTQMGQEVILRCVPISNHLYFYWYRQILGQKVEFLVSFYNNEISEKSEIFDDQFSVERPDGSNFTLKIRSTKLEDSAMYFCASRAGGFYEQYFGPGTRLTVT.

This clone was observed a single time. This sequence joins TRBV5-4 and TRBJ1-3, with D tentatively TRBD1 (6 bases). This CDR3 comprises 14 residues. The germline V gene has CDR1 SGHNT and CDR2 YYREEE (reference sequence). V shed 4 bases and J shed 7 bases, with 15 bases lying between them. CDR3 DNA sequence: TGTGCCAGCAGCCAAACGGACAGCGCTAACACCATATATTTT. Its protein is CASSQTDSANTIYF. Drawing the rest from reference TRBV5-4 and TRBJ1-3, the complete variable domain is ETGVTQSPTHLIKTRGQQVTLRCSSQSGHNTVSWYQQALGQGPQFIFQYYREEENGRGNFPPRFSGLQFPNYSSELNVNALELDDSALYLCASSQTDSANTIYFGEGSWLTVV.

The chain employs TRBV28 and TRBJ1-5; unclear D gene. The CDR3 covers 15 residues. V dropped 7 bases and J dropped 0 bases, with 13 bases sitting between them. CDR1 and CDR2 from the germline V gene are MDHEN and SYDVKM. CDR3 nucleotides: TGTGCCAGCAAAGACAAGCTGAATAGCAATCAGCCCCAGCATTTT. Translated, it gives CASKDKLNSNQPQHF.

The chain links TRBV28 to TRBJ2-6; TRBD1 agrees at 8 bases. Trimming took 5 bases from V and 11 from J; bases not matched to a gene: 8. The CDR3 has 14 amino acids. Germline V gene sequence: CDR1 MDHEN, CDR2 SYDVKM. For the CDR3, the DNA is TGTGCCAGCAGTATCTACAGGGGGGTATACGTCCTGACTTTC. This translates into CASSIYRGVYVLTF.

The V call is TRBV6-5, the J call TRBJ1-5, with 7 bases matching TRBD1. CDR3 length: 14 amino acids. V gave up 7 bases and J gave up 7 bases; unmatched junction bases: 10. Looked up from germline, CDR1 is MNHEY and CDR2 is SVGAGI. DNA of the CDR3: TGTGCCAGCACCAGACAGGGTCCGGAACAGCCCCAGCATTTT. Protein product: CASTRQGPEQPQHF.

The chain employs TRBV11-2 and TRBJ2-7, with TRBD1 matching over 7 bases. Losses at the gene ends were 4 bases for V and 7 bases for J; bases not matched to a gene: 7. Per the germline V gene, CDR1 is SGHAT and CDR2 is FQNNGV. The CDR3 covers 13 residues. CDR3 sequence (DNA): TGTGCCAGCAGCTCCCGAGGGGGCCGGGAGCAGTACTTC. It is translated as CASSSRGGREQYF.

The CDR3 sequence is CASTIGTAGAGVTDTQYF. The DNA for the CDR3 is TGCGCCAGCACTATCGGTACGGCAGGCGCAGGCGTCACAGATACGCAGTATTTT. The gene calls are TRBV5-1 and TRBJ2-3; no reliable D call. V lost 6 bases, J lost 2 bases, and 25 bases lay in between. The CDR3 is 18 residues long. The V gene's germline CDR1 is SGHRS and CDR2 YFSETQ.

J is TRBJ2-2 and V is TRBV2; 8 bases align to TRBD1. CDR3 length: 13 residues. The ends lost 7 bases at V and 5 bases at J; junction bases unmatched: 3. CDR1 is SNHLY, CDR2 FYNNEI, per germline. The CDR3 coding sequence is TGTGCCAGCAAGACAGGGGAGACCGGGGAGCTGTTTTTT. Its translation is CASKTGETGELFF.